This T cell receptor (beta chain) appears in the sequencing data of a study of blood T cell repertoires in COVID-19. Whole-study context: PBMCs, B-cell-depleted T cells, or T cells were the source of the cDNA or gDNA that made up the material.

In the original processing: The assay estimated nucleated cells by amplifying reference gene primers. This table comes from immunoSEQ multiplex PCR, and its TCRdb copy is limited to in-frame clones, with some not included. V, J and clone size were drawn from that table, and D and trimming were deduced from the DNA. This table holds about 89,000 clones, 60% to 85% found once. The junction had 10 bases not matched to a gene; V was cut back by 4 bases and J by 4 bases. The CDR3 sequence is 18 residues long. The receptor was derived from a human donor in a cohort sampled during active COVID-19. The chain combines TRBV23-1 with TRBJ2-2; 12 nucleotides match TRBD1. TRBV23-1 is placed among ORFs of uncertain function. The specimen sequenced was peripheral blood. CDR3 sequence: CASSPGTGGARGTGELFF. The CDR3 region has the DNA TGCGCCAGCAGTCCCGGGACAGGGGGCGCACGGGGCACCGGGGAGCTGTTTTTT.